The 11 T cell receptor beta chains below come from one sample, sequenced in a study of human T cells and chemical hapten exposure. TCRdb reprocessed the RACE reads via MiXCR and lists one record per CDR3 protein. The sample lists around 75,000 distinct CDR3 sequences, roughly 12% occurring once. Time point noted: patch test 1, 2 weeks after DPC sensitization. Treatment of the sample: therapeutic diphenylcyclopropenone sensitization with weekly scalp DPC. The sample in question was whole blood, obtained in connection with sensitization to the hapten diphenylcyclopropenone (DPC). The receptors stem from a woman aged 55-69 years with alopecia areata. Some clones in this sample may be carry-over from other donors' samples.

This clonotype came up many times. The chain recombines TRBV15 with TRBJ2-7; TRBD2 might be the D (6 bases). The CDR3 is made up of 15 amino acids. Trimming left V 1 base short and J 2 bases short, with 12 bases between. Germline CDR1 and CDR2: LNHNV and YYDKDF (reference sequence). The CDR3 reads CATSRARTTTYEQYF. The CDR3 nucleotides are TGTGCCACCAGCAGAGCACGGACTACAACCTACGAGCAGTACTTC.

Only a few counts were recorded for this clonotype. V and J are TRBV20-1 and TRBJ2-7; 8 bases line up with TRBD1. V was clipped by 5 bases and J by 2 bases; unmatched bases: 8. The CDR3 loop spans 14 amino acids. From germline, CDR1 is DFQATT and CDR2 SNEGSKA (reference sequence). In DNA, the CDR3 is TGCAGTGCTCTGCGGGACAGGTATCCCTACGAGCAGTACTTC. It specifies CSALRDRYPYEQYF.

This clonotype was seen many times. The chain employs TRBV29-1 and TRBJ1-5; D is unresolved. Trimming shortened V by 4 bases and J by 11 bases, and 15 bases separated the two germline ends. The CDR3 runs 12 residues. CDR1 is SQVTM and CDR2 is ANQGSEA in the germline V gene. As DNA, the CDR3 is TGCAGCGTTGCCGACCAGTATAGAGCCCAGCATTTT. Translating gives CSVADQYRAQHF.

The chain couples TRBV20-1 to TRBJ1-1; D unclear. V gave up 6 bases and J gave up 1 base, with 12 bases separating them. The CDR3 sequence is 13 residues long. In germline, CDR1 is DFQATT, CDR2 SNEGSKA (reference sequence). CDR3 nucleotide sequence: TGCAGTGCCCTGCGCTTTTGGAACACTGAAGCTTTCTTT. Its translation: CSALRFWNTEAFF.

The chain combines TRBV29-1 with TRBJ2-1, with 8 bases aligning to TRBD2. The CDR3 runs 14 residues. From germline, CDR1 is SQVTM and CDR2 ANQGSEA. V was clipped by 4 bases and J by 4 bases; unmatched bases: 6. The CDR3 nucleotides are TGCAGCGTTGTGGCTAGCGGGTGGTACAATGAGCAGTTCTTC. It yields the protein CSVVASGWYNEQFF.

The V gene is TRBV19, the J gene TRBJ2-3; D might be TRBD1 or TRBD2, each matching 7 bases. The V gene's germline CDR1 is LNHDA and CDR2 SQIVND (reference sequence). V lost 4 bases, J lost 4 bases, and 24 bases lay in between. The CDR3 runs 18 residues. The CDR3 loop reads CASSKNQPGLGGADTQYF. CDR3 DNA sequence: TGTGCCAGTAGTAAAAACCAACCAGGACTAGGGGGCGCAGATACGCAGTATTTT.

The CDR3 DNA is TGTGCCATCAGTGAGATGGCTCGGAGAGGCTTTGGCTACACCTTC. It specifies CAISEMARRGFGYTF. The chain combines TRBV10-3 with TRBJ1-2; D unresolved. The V gene lost 2 bases and the J gene lost 7 bases, with 17 bases spanning the gap. This CDR3 comprises 15 residues. Germline V lookup: CDR1 ENHRY, CDR2 SYGVKD.

This clonotype was seen more than once but under ten times. The chain carries TRBV11-2 and TRBJ1-2; possible D gene TRBD1, 5 bases. Germline CDR1 SGHAT, CDR2 FQNNGV. V was clipped by 5 bases and J by 3 bases, with 22 bases between them. The CDR3 extends over 17 amino acids. Written as DNA, the CDR3 is TGTGCCAGCAGCCAAGCCGGGATCGGGGCCGTTTACTATGGCTACACCTTC. Its protein product is CASSQAGIGAVYYGYTF. The variable domain in full, with the rest retrieved from reference TRBV11-2 and TRBJ1-2, is EAGVAQSPRYKIIEKRQSVAFWCNPISGHATLYWYQQILGQGPKLLIQFQNNGVVDDSQLPKDRFSAERLKGVDSTLKIQPAKLEDSAVYLCASSQAGIGAVYYGYTFGSGTRLTVV.

Concerning this clonotype itself: One base away lies a much larger clone, so this may be a sequencing read error. This chain uses TRBV5-4 with TRBJ1-1; D not certain. Germline V gene lookup returns CDR1 SGHNT and CDR2 YYREEE (reference sequence). Trimming pared 5 bases from V and 1 base from J, leaving 6 bases between. The CDR3 extends over 12 amino acids. The CDR3 nucleotides are TGTGCCAGCAGTGAGGGGAACACTGAAGCTTTCTTT. This gives the protein CASSEGNTEAFF.

The chain links TRBV9 to TRBJ2-3, with 9 bases identical to TRBD2. This CDR3 is 15 amino acids long. From germline, CDR1 is SGDLS and CDR2 YYNGEE. The junction had 6 bases not matched to a gene; V was cut back by 0 bases and J by 7 bases. CDR3 in DNA: TGTGCCAGCAGCGTAGAACAGCGGGGGGCCCATACGCAGTATTTT. This encodes CASSVEQRGAHTQYF.

The rearrangement links TRBV19 to TRBJ1-1; D is possibly TRBD1 (5 bases). This CDR3 is built from 13 residues. Between the trimmed V and J ends, which lost 6 bases and 5 bases, there was a span of 13 bases. CDR1 and CDR2 from the germline V gene are LNHDA and SQIVND (reference sequence). Here the CDR3 reads CASSHQGWTEAFF. The CDR3 coding sequence is TGTGCCAGTAGCCACCAGGGATGGACTGAAGCTTTCTTT.